The 14 T cell receptor beta chains reported below all come from one sample, sequenced in a study of cytomegalovirus exposure and HLA in healthy donors. Amplification used 60 Vbeta primers and 13 Jbeta primers. Clones were read by immunoSEQ multiplex PCR, and TCRdb kept only the in-frame ones, dropping some. The table lists approximately 110,000 clones, roughly 82% of them singletons. Sequencing was done on a sample of PBMCs. These receptors came from a human donor in good health.

This chain links TRBV25-1 with TRBJ1-3; 8 bases are a match to TRBD1. Trimming took 8 bases from V and 2 from J; bases not matched to a gene: 5. This CDR3 has 14 amino acids. In germline, CDR1 is MGHDK, CDR2 SYGVNS. The CDR3 sequence is CASGKTGAGNTIYF. In DNA form, the CDR3 reads TGTGCCAGCGGAAAGACAGGGGCTGGAAACACCATATATTTT.

The chain carries TRBV10-3 and TRBJ1-3; a weak D match, TRBD1 (6 bases). Trimming stripped 6 bases from V and 0 bases from J, with 12 bases between. CDR1 is ENHRY, CDR2 SYGVKD, per germline. The CDR3 is made up of 15 amino acids. CDR3 DNA: TGTGCCATCAGCGATACAGGGATCTCTGGAAACACCATATATTTT. Amino acids: CAISDTGISGNTIYF.

This clone came up once. The chain uses TRBV2 and TRBJ2-3; D is unresolved. The V gene lost 7 bases and the J gene lost 4 bases, with 15 bases spanning the gap. In germline, CDR1 is SNHLY, CDR2 FYNNEI. The CDR3 is 14 residues long. This chain's CDR3 is CASKNAERSDTQYF. In DNA form, the CDR3 reads TGTGCCAGCAAGAACGCTGAGAGATCAGATACGCAGTATTTT.

This sequence joins TRBV15 and TRBJ1-2, with 7 bases that match TRBD1. Trimming took 5 bases from V and 4 from J; bases not matched to a gene: 4. The CDR3 covers 13 residues. Germline CDR1 is LNHNV and CDR2 is YYDKDF (reference sequence). The CDR3 coding sequence is TGTGCCACCAGCCCTGGGACAGCCTATGGCTACACCTTC. It codes for CATSPGTAYGYTF.

Only one count was recorded for this clone. The chain couples TRBV30 to TRBJ1-5, with TRBD1 matching over 10 bases. The germline V gene encodes CDR1 GTSNPN and CDR2 SVGIG (reference sequence). The V gene end was trimmed by 2 bases and the J gene end by 7 bases; junction bases not matched to a gene: 8. The CDR3 sequence is 15 residues long. The CDR3 region is CAWSRTGGSRQPQHF. The CDR3 nucleotides read TGTGCCTGGAGTAGGACAGGGGGTTCGAGGCAGCCCCAGCATTTT.

J is TRBJ1-3 and V is TRBV7-2, with 7 bases matching TRBD1. V was pared by 1 base and J by 2 bases, with 8 bases of the junction left unmatched. Germline-derived CDR1 and CDR2 are SGHTA and FQGNSA. CDR3 length: 17 residues. This CDR3 reads CASSLVVGQITGNTIYF. CDR3 nucleotide sequence: TGTGCCAGCAGCTTAGTAGTGGGACAGATTACTGGAAACACCATATATTTT.

The V call is TRBV2, the J call TRBJ2-2; D might be TRBD2 (5 bases). V lost 4 bases and J 10 bases, leaving 16 bases between the germline ends. Germline loops: CDR1 SNHLY, CDR2 FYNNEI. The CDR3 is 14 amino acids. Here the CDR3 DNA reads TGTGCCAGCAGTGCAGCGGAGCCACGTCAGGAGCTGTTTTTT. As protein: CASSAAEPRQELFF.

The chain links TRBV5-1 to TRBJ2-7; a weak D match, TRBD1 (6 bases). CDR1 and CDR2 from the germline V gene are SGHRS and YFSETQ. The CDR3 spans 13 residues. The germline V and J ends were trimmed by 6 bases and 5 bases, with 15 bases remaining between them. The CDR3 bases are TGCGCCAGCACGACACAGGGCGGACACGAGCAGTACTTC. Its protein is CASTTQGGHEQYF.

The chain recombines TRBV5-1 with TRBJ2-2; D might be TRBD2 (6 bases). CDR3 length equals 15 residues. Trimming pared 6 bases from V and 0 bases from J, leaving 12 bases between. The germline V gene encodes CDR1 SGHRS and CDR2 YFSETQ. The CDR3 DNA sequence: TGCGCCAGCACCGTAGCGGAGCCGAACACCGGGGAGCTGTTTTTT. This codes for CASTVAEPNTGELFF. Filled out from reference TRBV5-1 and TRBJ2-2, the complete variable domain reads KAGVTQTPRYLIKTRGQQVTLSCSPISGHRSVSWYQQTPGQGLQFLFEYFSETQRNKGNFPGRFSGRQFSNSRSEMNVSTLELGDSALYLCASTVAEPNTGELFFGEGSRLTVL.

This clone appeared once. J is TRBJ2-1 and V is TRBV7-9; 8 nucleotides agree with TRBD1. The CDR3 covers 16 residues. CDR1 SEHNR and CDR2 FQNEAQ come from the germline V gene (reference sequence). J gave up 0 bases and V 5 bases, and 6 bases lay outside the gene matches. The CDR3 DNA reads as TGTGCCAGCAGCATAAGACAGGGGTCCTCCTACAATGAGCAGTTCTTC. This gives the protein CASSIRQGSSYNEQFF.

This rearrangement joins TRBV28 to TRBJ1-1, with TRBD1 identical over 7 bases. CDR3 length: 13 residues. Germline V CDR1 and CDR2: MDHEN, SYDVKM. With 6 bases clipped from V and 5 bases from J, the junction kept 6 bases outside the gene matches. CDR3 sequence: CASSRGQTTEAFF. In DNA, the CDR3 is TGTGCCAGCAGCCGGGGACAGACGACTGAAGCTTTCTTT.

The rearrangement links TRBV5-6 to TRBJ2-5; 8 positions agree with TRBD2. The CDR3 runs to 15 residues. Germline CDR1 is SGHDT and CDR2 is YYEEEE. V was clipped by 3 bases and J by 7 bases; unmatched bases: 11. Written as DNA, the CDR3 is TGTGCCAGCAGCTCGCCGGGAGGGGGAATCTTGACCCAGTACTTC. Its translation is CASSSPGGGILTQYF.

With respect to this clone: The same CDR3 is also encoded by other DNA sequences in this sample. The chain uses TRBV4-1 and TRBJ2-7, with D perhaps TRBD2 (5 bases). The germline V and J ends were trimmed by 1 base and 0 bases, with 10 bases remaining between them. This CDR3 spans 15 amino acids. Germline loops: CDR1 MGHRA, CDR2 YSYEKL. This CDR3 is CASSQGTGSSYEQYF. In nucleotides, the CDR3 is TGCGCCAGCAGCCAAGGGACGGGGAGCTCCTACGAGCAGTACTTC.

The table lists this clone with a count of one. The chain employs TRBV28 and TRBJ2-7; D not resolved. Between the trimmed V and J ends, which lost 4 bases and 3 bases, there was a span of 13 bases. CDR3 length equals 14 residues. The V gene's germline CDR1 is MDHEN and CDR2 SYDVKM. Written as DNA, the CDR3 is TGTGCCAGCAGTTCCCCCAGTCGGAGCTACGAGCAGTACTTC. Its translation: CASSSPSRSYEQYF.